This paragraph reports one T cell receptor (beta chain). Its antigen remains unidentified. The V gene's germline CDR1 is LNHNV and CDR2 YYDKDF (reference sequence). This CDR3 region has 12 residues. Trimming shortened V by 1 base and J by 8 bases, and 6 bases separated the two germline ends. This entry is derived from a study of T-cell memory formation after mild COVID-19. Looking at the study overall: Clusters were largely donor specific.

TCRdb re-derived calls from the 5' RACE reads in MiXCR, one entry per CDR3 protein. The sample holds roughly 560,000 distinct CDR3 sequences, about 20% seen once. Whole-study findings and limits: CD8+ contracting clones occupied EMRA, while CD4+ ones occupied mainly CM and EM.

The V gene is TRBV15, the J gene TRBJ2-1; D not resolved. The receptor's source is an adult woman who had mild COVID-19 (a few samples of this study predate the infection). Cell type and time point are not known. Sequencing was performed on PBMCs or a T cell subset sorted from them (not recorded which). CDR3 region: CATSRVSYEQFF. Written as DNA, the CDR3 is TGTGCCACCAGCAGAGTTTCGTATGAGCAGTTCTTC.